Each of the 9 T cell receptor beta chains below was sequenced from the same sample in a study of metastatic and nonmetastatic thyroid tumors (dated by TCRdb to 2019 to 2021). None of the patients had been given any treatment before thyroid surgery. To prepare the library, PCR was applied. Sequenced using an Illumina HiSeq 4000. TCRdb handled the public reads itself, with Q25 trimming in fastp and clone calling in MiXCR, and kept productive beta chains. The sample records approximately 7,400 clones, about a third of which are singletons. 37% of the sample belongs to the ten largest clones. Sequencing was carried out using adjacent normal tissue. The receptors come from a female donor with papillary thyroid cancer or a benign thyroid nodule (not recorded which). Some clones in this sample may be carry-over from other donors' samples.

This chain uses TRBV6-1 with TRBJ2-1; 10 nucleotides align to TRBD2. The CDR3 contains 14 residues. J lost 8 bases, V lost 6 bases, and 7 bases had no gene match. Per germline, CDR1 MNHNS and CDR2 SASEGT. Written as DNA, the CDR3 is TGTGCCAGCAGGAAAGCGGGAGGGAGCTATGAGCAGTTCTTC. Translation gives CASRKAGGSYEQFF.

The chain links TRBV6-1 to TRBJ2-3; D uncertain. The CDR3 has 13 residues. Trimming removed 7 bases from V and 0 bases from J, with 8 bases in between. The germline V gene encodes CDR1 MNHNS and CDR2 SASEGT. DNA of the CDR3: TGTGCCAGCACCCGGGCGAGCACAGATACGCAGTATTTT. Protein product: CASTRASTDTQYF.

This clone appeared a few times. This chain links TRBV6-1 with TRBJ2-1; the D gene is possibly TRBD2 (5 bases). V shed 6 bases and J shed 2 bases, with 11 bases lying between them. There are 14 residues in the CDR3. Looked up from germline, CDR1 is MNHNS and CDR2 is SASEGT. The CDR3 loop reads CASRTGSAYNEQFF. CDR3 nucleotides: TGTGCCAGCAGAACGGGGTCGGCCTACAATGAGCAGTTCTTC.

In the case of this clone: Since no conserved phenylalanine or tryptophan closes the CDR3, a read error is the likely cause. The CDR3 DNA reads as TGTGCCAGCAGCCAAGATCTCAGGACCAACACCGGGGAGCTGTTTTCT. Protein product: CASSQDLRTNTGELFS. The chain joins TRBV2 to TRBJ2-2, with unresolved D. Germline V gene data show CDR1 as SNHLY and CDR2 as FYNNEI. V was pared by 6 bases and J by 2 bases, with 16 bases between. CDR3 length: 16 residues.

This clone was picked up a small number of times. The CDR3 loop is CASSFGDTYNQPQHF. CDR3 bases: TGTGCCAGCAGTTTTGGTGACACCTACAATCAGCCCCAGCATTTT. The V and J genes are TRBV6-2 or TRBV6-3 and TRBJ1-5; no reliable D call. Trimming took off 4 bases at V and 3 bases at J, with 13 bases between the two ends. This CDR3 has 15 amino acids. The germline V gene encodes CDR1 MNHEY and CDR2 SVGEGT.

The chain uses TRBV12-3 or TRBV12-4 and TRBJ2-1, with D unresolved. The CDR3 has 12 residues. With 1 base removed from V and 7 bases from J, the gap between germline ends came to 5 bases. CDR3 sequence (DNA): TGTGCCAGCAGTTTAGGGGCAAATGAGCAGTTCTTC. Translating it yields CASSLGANEQFF.

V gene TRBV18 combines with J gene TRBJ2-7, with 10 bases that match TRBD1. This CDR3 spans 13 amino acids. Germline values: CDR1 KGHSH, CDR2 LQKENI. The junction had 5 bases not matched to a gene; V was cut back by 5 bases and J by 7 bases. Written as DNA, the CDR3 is TGTGCCAGCTCAGTGGACAGGGGGAGGGAGCAGTACTTC. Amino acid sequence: CASSVDRGREQYF.

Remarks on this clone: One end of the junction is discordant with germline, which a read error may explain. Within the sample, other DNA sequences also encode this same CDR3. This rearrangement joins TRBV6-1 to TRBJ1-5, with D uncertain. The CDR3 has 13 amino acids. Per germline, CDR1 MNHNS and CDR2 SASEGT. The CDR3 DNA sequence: TGTGCCAGCAGTGATCTGTCGGTTCAGCCACAGCATTTT. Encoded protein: CASSDLSVQPQHF.

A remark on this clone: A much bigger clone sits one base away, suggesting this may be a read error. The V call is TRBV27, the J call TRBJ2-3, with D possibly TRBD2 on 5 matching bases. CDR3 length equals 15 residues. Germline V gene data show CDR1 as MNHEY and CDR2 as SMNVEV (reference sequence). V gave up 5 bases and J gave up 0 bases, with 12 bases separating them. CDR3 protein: CASSGGVSSTDTQYF. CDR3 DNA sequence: TGTGCCAGCAGTGGAGGCGTATCTAGCACAGATACGCAGTATTTT.